Only a few counts were recorded for the clone carrying this TCR beta chain. TRB rearrangements spanning V, D and J were amplified using mixed TRB-A/B primers. TCRdb redid the calling of the multiplex PCR reads with MiXCR, one entry per CDR3 protein. The table has thousands of distinct CDR3 sequences, 30% to 35% seen once. TCR beta rearrangements were amplified from peripheral blood genomic DNA. These data come from a study of T cell repertoires in aging, cancer and after chemotherapy. On the study more broadly: Donors were grouped into six age bands spanning 30 or younger through 70 or older. Chronic lymphocytic leukemia patients on fludarabine- or bendamustine-based regimens gave paired samples before and after chemotherapy.

Germline CDR1 and CDR2: GTSNPN and SVGIG (reference sequence). The CDR3 has 13 amino acids. Deletions cut 2 bases from V and 6 bases from J, with 13 bases between. V gene TRBV30 combines with J gene TRBJ1-1, with a tentative D call TRBD1 (5 bases). What was sequenced was blood. The clonotype comes from a human donor with a blood cancer. The CDR3 region is CAWSPGWGAEAFF. The CDR3 DNA reads TGTGCCTGGAGTCCCGGGTGGGGGGCTGAAGCTTTCTTT.